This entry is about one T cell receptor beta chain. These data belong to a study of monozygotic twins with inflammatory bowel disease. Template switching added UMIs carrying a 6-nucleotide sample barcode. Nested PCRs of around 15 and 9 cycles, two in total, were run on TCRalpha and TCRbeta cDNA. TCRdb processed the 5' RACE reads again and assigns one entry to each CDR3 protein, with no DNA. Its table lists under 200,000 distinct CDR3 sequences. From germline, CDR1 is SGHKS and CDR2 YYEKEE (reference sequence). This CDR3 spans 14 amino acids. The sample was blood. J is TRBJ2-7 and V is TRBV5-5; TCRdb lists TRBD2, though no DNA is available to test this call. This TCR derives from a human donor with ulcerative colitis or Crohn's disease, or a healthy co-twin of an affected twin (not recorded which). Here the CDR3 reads CASRRGIVTYEQYF.